This entry lists 32 T cell receptor beta chains sequenced from one sample in a study of memory CD4+ T cells and cytomegalovirus serostatus (dated by TCRdb to about 2019). The library was generated by the immunoSEQ multiplex PCR assay. What TCRdb holds here is the immuneACCESS table cut down to in-frame rearrangements. Part of the clones is not present; checked against another copy, under half of the missing clones reflect an unresolved V gene, and the others are unexplained. The sample records roughly 28,000 clones, about 81% of which are singletons. Together, the top ten hold about 0.66% of the sample. Single viable CD3+CD4+CD8-CD45RO+ cells were sorted as memory CD4+ T cells on a FACSAria II. The sample was memory CD4+ T cells from blood. These receptors originate from an adult in good health and CMV-seronegative.

V gene TRBV5-1 combines with J gene TRBJ2-5; 10 bases are shared with TRBD2. The CDR3 has 17 residues. Germline V gene sequence: CDR1 SGHRS, CDR2 YFSETQ. V lost 4 bases to trimming and J lost 0 bases; unmatched junction nucleotides: 9. DNA for the CDR3: TGCGCCAGCAGCCCCGGACTAGCGGTCGGGTACCAAGAGACCCAGTACTTC. It is translated as CASSPGLAVGYQETQYF.

J is TRBJ2-1 and V is TRBV2; TRBD1 is a possible D gene (6 bases). This CDR3 has 15 residues. Looked up from germline, CDR1 is SNHLY and CDR2 is FYNNEI. V lost 1 base and J lost 8, with 15 bases in between. The CDR3 nucleotides are TGTGCCAGCAGTGAAGGGAAGGGGGTAATAGATGAGCAGTTCTTC. This encodes CASSEGKGVIDEQFF.

The DNA for the CDR3 is TGTGCCAGCAGACAACTCAGCTCTGGGGCCAACGTCCTGACTTTC. Translation gives CASRQLSSGANVLTF. V and J are TRBV27 and TRBJ2-6; no reliable D call. The V end was cut by 6 bases, the J end by 0 bases, with 9 bases between. The CDR3 contains 15 residues. Looked up from germline, CDR1 is MNHEY and CDR2 is SMNVEV (reference sequence).

The chain uses TRBV10-3 and TRBJ1-2; TRBD1 matches 8 bases. The CDR3 has 17 amino acids. The junction had 13 bases not matched to a gene; V was cut back by 2 bases and J by 5 bases. CDR1 and CDR2 (germline): ENHRY, SYGVKD. CDR3 sequence reads: CAISEGRQGAVEYGYTF. The CDR3 coding sequence is TGTGCCATCAGTGAGGGCCGGCAGGGGGCGGTGGAATATGGCTACACCTTC.

This clone came up once. The rearrangement links TRBV6-5 to TRBJ2-3, with unresolved D. The germline V gene encodes CDR1 MNHEY and CDR2 SVGAGI. The CDR3 is 16 residues long. V lost 4 bases, J lost 1 base, and 15 bases lay in between. The CDR3 spells CASSFVSTQGTDTQYF. CDR3 bases: TGTGCCAGCAGTTTTGTGTCTACGCAGGGCACAGATACGCAGTATTTT.

The V and J genes are TRBV10-2 and TRBJ1-1; weak D call: TRBD1 (5 bases). Trimming took 7 bases from V and 2 from J, leaving 14 bases between them. The CDR3 contains 14 residues. CDR1 and CDR2 from the germline V gene are WSHSY and SAAADI. As DNA, the CDR3 is TGCGCCAGCAAAACAGGTCGGGCAAACACTGAAGCTTTCTTT. This encodes CASKTGRANTEAFF.

V usage is TRBV7-2 and J usage is TRBJ2-3, with 9 bases fitting TRBD1. After removal of 5 bases from V and 1 base from J, the junction contained 1 base not matched to a gene. The CDR3 is 14 residues long. CDR1 SGHTA and CDR2 FQGNSA come from the germline V gene. CDR3 coding DNA: TGTGCCAGCAGCCGGGACAGGGGCACAGATACGCAGTATTTT. Its translation: CASSRDRGTDTQYF.

V usage is TRBV19 and J usage is TRBJ1-1, with 7 bases fitting TRBD1. Unmatched junction bases numbered 7, after V lost 9 bases and J lost 3 bases. This CDR3 comprises 13 residues. Germline V lookup: CDR1 LNHDA, CDR2 SQIVND (reference sequence). As DNA, the CDR3 is TGTGCCAGCATCGACAGGGTTCACACTGAAGCTTTCTTT. This gives the protein CASIDRVHTEAFF.

This rearrangement joins TRBV27 to TRBJ1-4; tentatively, D is TRBD1 (5 bases). CDR1 MNHEY and CDR2 SMNVEV come from the germline V gene (reference sequence). CDR3 length equals 14 residues. V was cut by 5 bases and J by 4 bases, with 11 bases left in between. CDR3 region: CASSHRDGNEKLFF. The CDR3 region has the DNA TGTGCCAGCAGTCACCGGGACGGTAATGAAAAACTGTTTTTT.

This clone was recorded only once. CDR3 loop: CASTPGGTRAETQYF. CDR3 coding DNA: TGTGCCAGCACCCCCGGGGGGACTAGGGCCGAGACCCAGTACTTC. J is TRBJ2-5 and V is TRBV9; 8 nucleotides align to TRBD2. The CDR3 loop spans 15 amino acids. The V and J ends lost 6 bases and 5 bases, in that order; junction bases with no gene match: 12. Germline CDR1 is SGDLS and CDR2 is YYNGEE.

This clone appeared a few times. V and J are TRBV9 and TRBJ1-1; D unclear. Trimming removed 2 bases from V and 5 bases from J, with 10 bases in between. This CDR3 comprises 13 residues. CDR1 is SGDLS and CDR2 is YYNGEE in the germline V gene. The CDR3 loop is CASSVDERTEAFF. CDR3 sequence (DNA): TGTGCCAGCAGCGTGGACGAAAGGACTGAAGCTTTCTTT. The whole variable domain, filled in from reference TRBV9 and TRBJ1-1, reads DSGVTQTPKHLITATGQRVTLRCSPRSGDLSVYWYQQSLDQGLQFLIQYYNGEERAKGNILERFSAQQFPDLHSELNLSSLELGDSALYFCASSVDERTEAFFGQGTRLTVV.

The chain couples TRBV11-2 to TRBJ2-7; 8 bases map to TRBD1. This CDR3 has 14 residues. Germline V lookup: CDR1 SGHAT, CDR2 FQNNGV. The J segment lost 0 bases and the V segment lost 7 bases, leaving 5 bases of the junction unmatched. The CDR3 reads CASIDRGISYEQYF. CDR3 DNA sequence: TGTGCCAGCATCGACAGGGGAATCTCCTACGAGCAGTACTTC. Full variable domain (missing parts from reference TRBV11-2 and TRBJ2-7): EAGVAQSPRYKIIEKRQSVAFWCNPISGHATLYWYQQILGQGPKLLIQFQNNGVVDDSQLPKDRFSAERLKGVDSTLKIQPAKLEDSAVYLCASIDRGISYEQYFGPGTRLTVT.

J is TRBJ2-3 and V is TRBV28; 7 bases are shared with TRBD1. CDR3 size: 15 residues. CDR1 and CDR2 (germline): MDHEN, SYDVKM. V dropped 3 bases and J dropped 5; count of bases not matched to a gene: 8. CDR3 in DNA: TGTGCCAGCAGTTTTACAGGGGCGAATGGAGATACGCAGTATTTT. It translates to CASSFTGANGDTQYF.

The chain couples TRBV19 to TRBJ2-3; D may be TRBD1 (6 bases). The germline V and J ends were trimmed by 7 bases and 4 bases, with 12 bases remaining between them. The CDR3 has 13 residues. The germline V gene has CDR1 LNHDA and CDR2 SQIVND (reference sequence). The CDR3 nucleotides are TGTGCCAGTAATGGGGGCGGCTCAGATACGCAGTATTTT. Its translation is CASNGGGSDTQYF.

J is TRBJ2-7 and V is TRBV19; unclear D gene. V was pared by 4 bases and J by 1 base, with 8 bases between. Germline V gene sequence: CDR1 LNHDA, CDR2 SQIVND (reference sequence). The CDR3 is 13 residues long. The CDR3: CASSNDVSYEQYF. The CDR3 DNA reads as TGTGCCAGTAGTAACGACGTGTCCTACGAGCAGTACTTC.

V is TRBV6-5 and J is TRBJ1-3, with D perhaps matching TRBD1 (6 bases). CDR1 and CDR2 (germline): MNHEY, SVGAGI. The CDR3 spans 15 residues. Trimming removed 5 bases at V and 4 bases at J, with 15 bases between. In DNA, the CDR3 is TGTGCCAGCAGTCCATCCACAGGGTACGGAAACACCATATATTTT. Residues: CASSPSTGYGNTIYF.

The J gene is TRBJ1-2, the V gene TRBV6-5; 8 positions agree with TRBD1. V lost 0 bases and J lost 11; bases outside the gene matches: 14. The CDR3 is 16 amino acids. The germline gives CDR1 MNHEY, CDR2 SVGAGI. CDR3 sequence reads: CASSYSMVGQGARYTF. CDR3 in DNA: TGTGCCAGCAGTTACTCGATGGTTGGCCAGGGGGCGAGGTACACCTTC.

Comments on this clone: The sample holds other DNA sequences that translate to the same CDR3. The CDR3: CASSLESNSPLHF. DNA for the CDR3: TGTGCCAGCAGCTTGGAGTCGAATTCACCCCTCCACTTT. The V and J genes are TRBV5-4 and TRBJ1-6; D gene uncertain. Per germline, CDR1 SGHNT and CDR2 YYREEE (reference sequence). The germline V and J ends were trimmed by 0 bases and 7 bases, with 5 bases remaining between them. The CDR3 is made up of 13 amino acids.

The chain uses TRBV29-1 and TRBJ2-5; D is perhaps TRBD1 (6 bases). With 6 bases removed from V and 4 bases from J, the gap between germline ends came to 18 bases. Looked up from germline, CDR1 is SQVTM and CDR2 is ANQGSEA. The CDR3 has 14 amino acids. As DNA, the CDR3 is TGCAGCGTCACGAAGGGACACCCGGGAGAGACCCAGTACTTC. Translating it yields CSVTKGHPGETQYF. Drawing the rest from reference TRBV29-1 and TRBJ2-5, the complete variable domain is SAVISQKPSRDICQRGTSLTIQCQVDSQVTMMFWYRQQPGQSLTLIATANQGSEATYESGFVIDKFPISRPNLTFSTLTVSNMSPEDSSIYLCSVTKGHPGETQYFGPGTRLLVL.

This chain uses TRBV28 with TRBJ1-1; D is undetermined. V was trimmed by 9 bases and J by 2 bases, leaving 7 bases between them. The CDR3 sequence is 11 residues long. Germline V gene sequence: CDR1 MDHEN, CDR2 SYDVKM. CDR3 nucleotide sequence: TGTGCCAGTATTCGCAACACTGAAGCTTTCTTT. It encodes CASIRNTEAFF.

The V gene is TRBV11-2, the J gene TRBJ2-3; D call uncertain. V was cut by 3 bases and J by 2 bases, with 6 bases left in between. Germline V gene data show CDR1 as SGHAT and CDR2 as FQNNGV. CDR3 length: 13 residues. CDR3 protein: CASSFHFTDTQYF. DNA for the CDR3: TGTGCCAGCAGCTTCCACTTCACAGATACGCAGTATTTT.

This clone has just a few counts. The chain joins TRBV4-3 to TRBJ1-1, with D possibly being TRBD1 (6 bases). CDR3 length: 15 amino acids. Trimming removed 3 bases at V and 7 bases at J, with 18 bases between. Germline lookup yields CDR1 LGHNA and CDR2 YSLEER. CDR3: CASSQAPMDRLEAFF. CDR3 coding DNA: TGCGCCAGCAGCCAGGCCCCAATGGACAGACTTGAAGCTTTCTTT.

The V and J genes are TRBV7-9 and TRBJ1-6; D not resolved. Germline assignment: CDR1 SEHNR and CDR2 FQNEAQ (reference sequence). The CDR3 consists of 14 residues. Trimming removed 6 bases from V and 7 bases from J, with 13 bases in between. The CDR3 is CASRGEGWNSPLHF. The CDR3 DNA reads as TGTGCCAGCAGAGGCGAAGGCTGGAATTCACCCCTCCACTTT.

J is TRBJ1-6 and V is TRBV19; D uncertain. Germline values: CDR1 LNHDA, CDR2 SQIVND (reference sequence). The CDR3 sequence is 12 residues long. V was shortened by 9 bases and J by 11 bases, with 14 bases between the two germline ends. The chain's CDR3 is CASRWGIAPLHF. The CDR3 DNA follows: TGTGCCAGCCGGTGGGGTATAGCACCCCTCCACTTT.

V gene TRBV18 combines with J gene TRBJ1-2; 8 bases are shared with TRBD1. Germline CDR1 is KGHSH and CDR2 is LQKENI. The CDR3 consists of 13 residues. The trim removed 4 bases at V and 7 bases at J, leaving 5 bases unmatched. The CDR3 sequence is CASSQGQDGGYTF. DNA for the CDR3: TGTGCCAGCTCACAGGGACAGGACGGTGGCTACACCTTC. Full variable domain (rest looked up from reference TRBV18 and TRBJ1-2): NAGVMQNPRHLVRRRGQEARLRCSPMKGHSHVYWYRQLPEEGLKFMVYLQKENIIDESGMPKERFSAEFPKEGPSILRIQQVVRGDSAAYFCASSQGQDGGYTFGSGTRLTVV.

This chain connects TRBV5-1 to TRBJ1-1; 12 nucleotides align to TRBD1. The junction had 7 bases not matched to a gene; V was cut back by 4 bases and J by 0 bases. The CDR3 is 17 amino acids. Germline loops: CDR1 SGHRS, CDR2 YFSETQ. The chain's CDR3 is CASSPGTGGFLNTEAFF. CDR3 nucleotide sequence: TGCGCCAGCAGCCCCGGGACAGGGGGCTTCTTGAACACTGAAGCTTTCTTT.

The rearrangement joins TRBV5-1 to TRBJ2-3, with 7 bases that match TRBD2. Germline V CDR1 and CDR2: SGHRS, YFSETQ. This CDR3 contains 12 residues. The junction had 6 bases not matched to a gene; V was cut back by 8 bases and J by 6 bases. Written as DNA, the CDR3 is TGCGCCAGTGGCTCCGGGGGGGATACGCAGTATTTT. Translated: CASGSGGDTQYF.

V gene TRBV5-5 combines with J gene TRBJ1-4, with 8 bases that match TRBD1. The CDR3 consists of 15 residues. V shed 4 bases and J 4 bases; nucleotides not matched to a gene: 6. CDR1 and CDR2 (germline): SGHKS, YYEKEE (reference sequence). The CDR3 bases are TGTGCCAGCAGCGCCAGGGGGCCAAGTAATGAAAAACTGTTTTTT. Encoded protein: CASSARGPSNEKLFF.

The DNA of the CDR3 is TGTGCCAGCAGCTTTGGGCAGGGGAACACCAACTATGGCTACACCTTC. It codes for CASSFGQGNTNYGYTF. V gene TRBV7-3 combines with J gene TRBJ1-2; D possibly corresponds to TRBD1 (6 bases). V dropped 3 bases and J dropped 2 bases, with 16 bases sitting between them. CDR1 and CDR2 (germline): SGHTA, FQGTGA. There are 16 residues in the CDR3.

This clone showed up just a few times. This chain links TRBV7-3 with TRBJ2-6; 9 bases are a match to TRBD1. This CDR3 region has 18 residues. Per the germline V gene, CDR1 is SGHTA and CDR2 is FQGTGA. With V trimmed by 4 bases and J by 2 bases, 9 bases remained unmatched. The CDR3 DNA follows: TGTGCCAGCAGCTCTCGGACAGGGGTTGTCCCTGGGGCCAACGTCCTGACTTTC. This codes for CASSSRTGVVPGANVLTF.

The J gene is TRBJ1-6, the V gene TRBV5-6; D is perhaps TRBD1 (5 bases). CDR1 and CDR2 from the germline V gene are SGHDT and YYEEEE. Between the trimmed V and J ends, which lost 7 bases and 7 bases, there was a span of 15 bases. The CDR3 length is 14 residues. The CDR3 DNA sequence: TGTGCCAGCTTGCGGGGGGACTTGAATTCACCCCTCCACTTT. It is translated as CASLRGDLNSPLHF.

The J gene is TRBJ2-7, the V gene TRBV30; tentatively, D is TRBD1 or TRBD2 (5 bases each). Trimming removed 5 bases from V and 3 bases from J, with 11 bases in between. From germline, CDR1 is GTSNPN and CDR2 SVGIG (reference sequence). The CDR3 covers 12 residues. CDR3: CAWGTVNYEQYF. The DNA of the CDR3 is TGTGCCTGGGGGACGGTCAACTACGAGCAGTACTTC.